This TCR beta chain was captured by sequencing in a study of T cell responses to AZD1222 COVID-19 vaccine (dated by TCRdb to 2020 to 2022). The study in broad terms: AZD1222 recipients given second doses at about 4 weeks or at about 12 weeks were pooled, since spike-specific TCR depth and breadth were not found to differ between the two schedules. Trial participants were enrolled by age into 18-55, 56-69 and 70-plus year subgroups, with about 150, 28 and 57 TCR-sequenced participants respectively. A total of approximately 240 trial participants underwent TCR sequencing, of whom roughly 210 received two doses of AZD1222 and some 26 received two doses of the MenACWY control vaccine. Broad study findings and their caveats: Reportedly, almost half of the unique spike-specific TCRs recognized epitopes lying outside the regions that are mutated in the B.1.351 and B.1.1.7 variants. Participants were mostly white British, with more females than males. The authors suggested clonal diversity may have been underestimated. Vaccine-associated CD4 TCRs spanned the whole spike protein, with dominant responses in regions 160-218 and 743-854. No day 14 peak-response samples were available, so repertoires were characterized only after the peak T cell response. After two AZD1222 doses, spike-specific TCR breadth and depth were significantly higher than at day 0 and than in MenACWY recipients. In the small 56-69-year group, the increase in depth fell short of significance, most likely because of low power. Conclusions about previously exposed vaccinees are limited, since just five to seven AZD1222 recipients were seropositive for SARS-CoV-2 at baseline.

The CDR3 regions of human TCRbeta chains were analyzed by immunosequencing. Per the original workflow: Repertoire TCRs were matched against a reference library of SARS-CoV-2-specific TCRs generated with the MIRA antigen-specificity platform. Breadth meant the fraction of unique TCRs that were SARS-CoV-2-associated, whereas depth meant the fraction of total T cells that were SARS-CoV-2-associated. Using the MIRA data, each spike-specific TCR was assigned both to the spike region to which the TCR was reactive and to a CD4 or CD8 class. Log10-transformed breadth and depth values were compared by one-way ANOVA with Sidak's multiple comparisons tests. TCRdb re-hosts the immuneACCESS table, in-frame sequences only. Its copies lack some clones; in the studies checked, an unresolved V gene accounts for under half of them, and the cause for the rest is not known. Clone size and V and J calls were adopted from that table, with D and trimming inferred from the DNA. The sample has more than 140,000 clones on record, approximately 89% of them singletons. Of the sample, around 2% is held by the ten largest clones.

This specimen's time point label, per the study, means: baseline before first vaccination. Samples from vaccinated people were obtained from the UK trials COV001 and COV002, which included a single-blind randomized controlled phase 2/3 trial of AZD1222 (ChAdOx1 nCoV-19) in healthy adults. For TCRbeta chain sequencing, PBMC samples from trial participants were taken at day 0 and at day 28 after the second dose. According to the germline V gene, CDR1 reads SGHRS and CDR2 reads YFSETQ. The CDR3 starts with the cysteine, ends with the phenylalanine, and has 15 residues. Left in the record is the CDR3 DNA by itself, 45 bases read in frame from the first base. Unmatched junction bases come to 7, with V trimmed by 3 bases and J by 7 bases. With regard to this clone: The antigen this receptor binds is unknown. There are no base qualities to consult, and no much larger clone falls within one base.

The sequence links TRBV5-1 to TRBJ2-1, and TRBD1 matches 10 of the central bases. The clonotype originates from an adult in good health. The sequencing here drew on peripheral blood, taken on day 0 of AZD1222 vaccination. The nucleotide sequence is TGCGCCAGCAGCTCCCGGGACAGGGGAGCGAATGAGCAGTTCTTC. The translation is CASSSRDRGANEQFF. Reference TRBV5-1 and TRBJ2-1 proteins supply the regions before and after the CDR3; the full variable domain is: KAGVTQTPRYLIKTRGQQVTLSCSPISGHRSVSWYQQTPGQGLQFLFEYFSETQRNKGNFPGRFSGRQFSNSRSEMNVSTLELGDSALYLCASSSRDRGANEQFFGPGTRLTVL.